This T cell receptor (beta chain) was identified in a study of blood T cell repertoires in COVID-19. Study context: Material from acute and convalescent COVID-19 was sourced from the United States, Italy and Spain. From T cells, B-cell-depleted T cells, or PBMCs came the material, which was cDNA or gDNA.

This CDR3 has 15 amino acids. Germline trimming cut 1 base from V and 2 bases from J; bases unmatched to any gene: 4. Germline CDR1 is KGHSH and CDR2 is LQKENI. Original processing notes: Estimated nucleated cell counts came from reference gene primer amplification. Profiling relied on immunoSEQ multiplex PCR, and the TCRdb table lists in-frame clones only, not all of them. For V, J and clone size, that table is used; D and trimming come from the DNA. This table has 290,000 or so clones, 85% appearing once. Sequencing used peripheral blood. The TCR comes from a man aged 45-65 years with active or convalescent COVID-19. The rearrangement joins TRBV18 to TRBJ1-2; 7 positions match TRBD1. CDR3 DNA: TGTGCCAGCTCACCACAGCCAGGGGGGAACTATGGCTACACCTTC. This sequence encodes CASSPQPGGNYGYTF. Full variable domain (outside the CDR3, taken from reference TRBV18 and TRBJ1-2): NAGVMQNPRHLVRRRGQEARLRCSPMKGHSHVYWYRQLPEEGLKFMVYLQKENIIDESGMPKERFSAEFPKEGPSILRIQQVVRGDSAAYFCASSPQPGGNYGYTFGSGTRLTVV.